Listed below are T cell receptor beta chains from one sample, sequenced in a study of long-term antiretroviral therapy in people with HIV. TCRdb's copy holds only in-frame clones and misses some; the assay was immunoSEQ multiplex PCR. The data contain about 20,000 clones, less than 85% of them singletons. This material consisted of unsorted PBMCs, taken 0.2 years after starting antiretroviral therapy. Receptor source: a woman aged 40 to 55 with HIV. Each CDR3 is given with its conserved first and last residue. The D gene is left open where the match is weak. Clone size is not always given. Where it is, it says once, few, many or a class for expanded clones.

cdr3_aa cdr3_nt j_call v_call clone_size d_call
CASTSRGGLTYNEQFF TGTGCCAGCACCTCCAGGGGGGGCCTCACCTACAATGAGCAGTTCTTC TRBJ2-1 TRBV6-6 . .
CASSGNNHEQYF TGCGCCAGCAGTGGAAACAACCACGAGCAGTACTTC TRBJ2-7 TRBV10-2 . .
CASRRVGSSYNSPLHF TGTGCCAGCAGGAGGGTCGGGAGCTCCTATAATTCACCCCTCCACTTT TRBJ1-6 TRBV27 . .
CASSSRGTYEQYF TGTGCCAGCAGCTCCCGGGGTACCTACGAGCAGTACTTC TRBJ2-7 TRBV7-9 . .
CASSLREAQYNEQFF TGTGCCAGCAGCTTGCGCGAGGCGCAGTACAATGAGCAGTTCTTC TRBJ2-1 TRBV7-9 . .
CASSPVGGSNTEAFF TGTGCCAGCAGCCCAGTAGGCGGATCGAACACTGAAGCTTTCTTT TRBJ1-1 TRBV7-8 . .
CASSLSPRAYEQYF TGTGCCAGCAGTTTATCGCCGAGGGCCTACGAGCAGTACTTC TRBJ2-7 TRBV27 . .
CASSLRQIATNEKLFF TGCGCCAGCAGCCTCCGACAGATTGCAACTAATGAAAAACTGTTTTTT TRBJ1-4 TRBV4-3 . .
CASGTDVNTGELFF TGTGCCAGCGGGACCGATGTTAACACCGGGGAGCTGTTTTTT TRBJ2-2 TRBV7-9 . .
CASSGGLAGEQYF TGTGCCAGCAGTGGGGGACTAGCGGGGGAGCAGTACTTC TRBJ2-7 TRBV6-1 . TRBD2
CASSQFSNTGELFF TGTGCCAGCAGCCAATTTTCGAACACCGGGGAGCTGTTTTTT TRBJ2-2 TRBV14 . .
CASSLTLSDEQYF TGTGCCAGCAGCCTGACACTGAGCGACGAGCAGTACTTC TRBJ2-7 TRBV5-4 . .
CASSPGQGRIGYTF TGTGCCAGCAGCCCGGGACAGGGAAGGATAGGCTACACCTTC TRBJ1-2 TRBV7-2 . TRBD1
CASSPGGPEAFF TGTGCCAGCAGCCCCGGGGGACCTGAAGCTTTCTTT TRBJ1-1 TRBV7-6 . .
CASSQKSDRIYEQYF TGTGCCAGCTCACAGAAATCGGACAGAATTTACGAGCAGTACTTC TRBJ2-7 TRBV18 . .
CASGLQDTSYEQYF TGCGCCAGCGGTCTACAGGACACGTCCTACGAGCAGTACTTC TRBJ2-7 TRBV5-1 . .
CATSFTGISNYGYTF TGTGCCACCAGCTTTACAGGGATATCTAACTATGGCTACACCTTC TRBJ1-2 TRBV15 . .
CSVESAESGQGSYGYTF TGCAGCGTTGAATCGGCAGAGTCGGGACAGGGGAGCTATGGCTACACCTTC TRBJ1-2 TRBV29-1 . TRBD1
CASSLSGFGYTF TGTGCCAGCAGTTTATCCGGGTTTGGCTACACCTTC TRBJ1-2 TRBV2 . .
CASSYEVGGGSEQFF TGTGCCAGCAGTTACGAGGTTGGGGGCGGGAGCGAGCAGTTCTTC TRBJ2-1 TRBV6-5 . .
CASRASGGYYNEQFF TGTGCCTCGAGGGCTAGCGGGGGGTACTACAATGAGCAGTTCTTC TRBJ2-1 TRBV6-1 . TRBD2
CSVRQDSNQPQHF TGCAGCGTTAGACAGGATAGCAATCAGCCCCAGCATTTT TRBJ1-5 TRBV29-1 once .
CASIGFGSGNTIYF TGTGCCAGCATTGGGTTCGGGTCTGGAAACACCATATATTTT TRBJ1-3 TRBV2 . .
CASCMWEGEGNEQFF TGCGCCAGCTGCATGTGGGAGGGCGAGGGGAATGAGCAGTTCTTC TRBJ2-1 TRBV5-1 . TRBD2
CASSLGGPGLAKNIQYF TGTGCCAGCAGCTTAGGCGGTCCAGGACTAGCCAAAAACATTCAGTACTTC TRBJ2-4 TRBV7-9 . .